A selection of T cell receptor beta chains follows, all from one sample in a study of human versus mouse CDR3 diversity and MHC coevolution. Clones were read by immunoSEQ multiplex PCR, and TCRdb kept only the in-frame ones, dropping some. The sample holds tens of thousands of clones, 85% to 95% seen once. The sequenced material came from naive CD4+ T cells from blood. These receptors all stem from a person aged 30-69 years in good health. Both conserved end residues are part of each CDR3. The D gene is left open where the match is weak. Clone size is not always given. Where it is, it says once, few, many or a class for expanded clones.

>-|TRBV28|once|TRBJ2-7
CASSYPGQPSYEQYF
TGTGCCAGCAGTTATCCAGGACAGCCCTCCTACGAGCAGTACTTC
>-|TRBV25-1|-|TRBJ2-7
CASSEGSRGDEQYF
TGTGCCAGCAGTGAAGGGAGCCGGGGAGACGAGCAGTACTTC
>TRBD1|TRBV30|few|TRBJ1-4
CAWSTGDGTNEKLFF
TGTGCCTGGAGTACAGGGGATGGAACTAATGAAAAACTGTTTTTT
>-|TRBV30|-|TRBJ2-1
CAWSIRSVNEQFF
TGTGCCTGGAGTATCCGGTCTGTCAATGAGCAGTTCTTC
>TRBD1|TRBV7-2|-|TRBJ2-7
CASSLGQAPYEQYF
TGTGCCAGCAGCTTGGGACAGGCCCCCTACGAGCAGTACTTC
>TRBD1|TRBV11-1|-|TRBJ1-1
CASSPGQGEKGTEAFF
TGTGCCAGCAGCCCCGGACAGGGGGAGAAGGGCACTGAAGCTTTCTTT
>TRBD1|TRBV5-1|-|TRBJ2-1
CASSSQTGGNEQFF
TGCGCCAGCAGCTCTCAGACAGGGGGGAATGAGCAGTTCTTC
>-|TRBV5-1|-|TRBJ1-2
CASSVAQGGGNYGYTF
TGCGCCAGCAGCGTGGCTCAGGGCGGCGGAAACTATGGCTACACCTTC
>-|TRBV18|-|TRBJ2-1
CASSPVLGASYNEQFF
TGTGCCAGCTCACCGGTTCTGGGGGCGAGTTACAATGAGCAGTTCTTC
>-|TRBV6-5|-|TRBJ2-1
CASSPQRDNEQFF
TGTGCCAGCAGCCCCCAGCGGGACAATGAGCAGTTCTTC
>-|TRBV7-9|-|TRBJ1-4
CASSLDGTNNEKLFF
TGTGCCAGCAGCTTAGACGGGACTAATAATGAAAAACTGTTTTTT
>TRBD1|TRBV6-4|-|TRBJ2-1
CASSMTGGLEQFF
TGTGCCAGCTCTATGACAGGGGGGCTCGAGCAGTTCTTC
>TRBD1|TRBV10-3|-|TRBJ1-2
CATQQGNYGYTF
TGTGCCACACAACAGGGGAACTATGGCTACACCTTC
>-|TRBV7-9|few|TRBJ1-3
CASSLRGMAGNTIYF
TGTGCCAGCAGCTTACGGGGGATGGCTGGAAACACCATATATTTT
>TRBD1|TRBV18|-|TRBJ2-5
CASSPPGQGVETQYF
TGTGCCAGCTCACCACCGGGACAGGGTGTGGAGACCCAGTACTTC
>TRBD2|TRBV2|-|TRBJ2-5
CASRGGLAAETQYF
TGTGCCAGCAGGGGGGGACTAGCAGCAGAGACCCAGTACTTC
>TRBD1|TRBV4-2|-|TRBJ2-7
CASSQGPGTGKEQYF
TGTGCCAGCAGCCAGGGCCCCGGGACAGGGAAAGAGCAGTACTTC
>-|TRBV9|-|TRBJ2-4
CANSVGTGQRVLAKNIQYF
TGTGCCAACAGCGTTGGGACTGGGCAAAGGGTATTAGCCAAAAACATTCAGTACTTC
>TRBD1|TRBV29-1|-|TRBJ1-1
CSVEDDRVYTEAFF
TGCAGCGTTGAAGACGACAGGGTGTACACTGAAGCTTTCTTT
>-|TRBV5-5|-|TRBJ1-5
CASSLGGTQPQHF
TGTGCCAGCAGCCTAGGGGGTACTCAGCCCCAGCATTTT
>TRBD1|TRBV6-5|-|TRBJ1-6
CASSYSRGTGDSPLHF
TGTGCCAGCAGTTACTCGAGGGGGACAGGGGATTCACCCCTCCACTTT
>-|TRBV6-5|-|TRBJ2-7
CASSSSGMSSYEQYF
TGTGCCAGCAGTTCCTCGGGCATGTCCTCCTACGAGCAGTACTTC
>-|TRBV7-2|-|TRBJ2-4
CASSPRDGKNIQYF
TGTGCCAGCAGCCCGCGGGACGGGAAAAACATTCAGTACTTC
>TRBD1|TRBV9|-|TRBJ1-1
CASSARPGQGEAFF
TGTGCCAGCAGCGCCCGGCCGGGACAGGGTGAAGCTTTCTTT
>-|TRBV7-9|-|TRBJ1-1
CASSFRNTEAFF
TGTGCCAGCAGCTTCAGGAACACTGAAGCTTTCTTT
>-|TRBV9|-|TRBJ2-3
CASSVVPGSGTDTQYF
TGTGCCAGCAGCGTAGTTCCAGGGTCAGGCACAGATACGCAGTATTTT
>-|TRBV9|-|TRBJ2-3
CASSVVAGLSTDTQYF
TGTGCCAGCAGCGTAGTGGCAGGCTTGAGCACAGATACGCAGTATTTT
>-|TRBV4-3|once|TRBJ1-4
CASSLGQINEKLFF
TGCGCCAGCAGCCTAGGACAAATTAATGAAAAACTGTTTTTT
>TRBD2|TRBV4-3|-|TRBJ2-6
CASSQSSAGGYGANVLTF
TGCGCCAGCAGCCAGAGTTCCGCGGGAGGGTATGGGGCCAACGTCCTGACTTTC
>-|TRBV29-1|-|TRBJ1-5
CSVVMRAGQPQHF
TGCAGCGTTGTCATGAGGGCCGGGCAGCCCCAGCATTTT
>TRBD2|TRBV28|once|TRBJ2-7
CASSLRGAQRGQYF
TGTGCCAGCAGTTTGAGGGGTGCCCAGCGGGGGCAGTACTTC
>-|TRBV4-2|-|TRBJ1-1
CASSQDGEGTEAFF
TGTGCCAGCAGCCAAGATGGTGAGGGAACTGAAGCTTTCTTT
>TRBD2|TRBV18|-|TRBJ2-2
CASSGGANTGELFF
TGTGCCAGCTCGGGGGGGGCGAACACCGGGGAGCTGTTTTTT
>-|TRBV5-3|-|TRBJ2-1
CARSTSRRTGEQFF
TGTGCCAGAAGCACTAGCCGCCGAACCGGTGAGCAGTTCTTC
>TRBD2|TRBV6-5|-|TRBJ2-1
CASTKTSGSYNEQFF
TGTGCCAGCACCAAGACTAGCGGGAGCTACAATGAGCAGTTCTTC
>TRBD2|TRBV5-1|once|TRBJ2-3
CASSRRSGGGTDTQYF
TGCGCCAGCAGCAGACGTAGCGGGGGGGGCACAGATACGCAGTATTTT
>-|TRBV2|-|TRBJ2-2
CASSETVGLGELFF
TGTGCCAGCAGTGAAACGGTGGGGCTGGGGGAGCTGTTTTTT
>TRBD1|TRBV28|-|TRBJ2-7
CASSLTGGTYEQYF
TGTGCCAGCAGTTTAACAGGGGGCACCTACGAGCAGTACTTC
>TRBD2|TRBV5-1|-|TRBJ2-1
CASSLSLAGQNEQFF
TGCGCCAGCAGCTTGTCCCTAGCGGGTCAGAATGAGCAGTTCTTC
>TRBD2|TRBV28|-|TRBJ2-3
CASNGGAEDTQYF
TGTGCCAGCAACGGGGGGGCCGAAGATACGCAGTATTTT
>-|TRBV11-1|-|TRBJ2-2
CASSLVGWAANTGELFF
TGTGCCAGCAGCTTGGTAGGTTGGGCTGCGAACACCGGGGAGCTGTTTTTT
>-|TRBV18|-|TRBJ2-1
CASSPKTGAEQFF
TGTGCCAGCTCACCAAAGACTGGGGCTGAGCAGTTCTTC
>-|TRBV4-3|-|TRBJ2-6
CASSQQVFLSGANVLTF
TGCGCCAGCAGCCAACAGGTTTTTCTTTCTGGGGCCAACGTCCTGACTTTC
>TRBD1|TRBV19|-|TRBJ2-7
CASSIGGQDYEQYF
TGTGCCAGTAGTATTGGGGGACAGGACTACGAGCAGTACTTC
>-|TRBV7-2|-|TRBJ2-2
CASSLSAGRTGELFF
TGTGCCAGCAGCTTGAGTGCAGGAAGAACCGGGGAGCTGTTTTTT
>TRBD1|TRBV15|-|TRBJ1-4
CATSRDLRDRETKLFF
TGTGCCACCAGCAGAGATCTAAGGGACAGGGAGACAAAACTGTTTTTT
>-|TRBV18|-|TRBJ1-2
CASTTGTQLYGYTF
TGTGCCAGCACTACCGGGACTCAACTTTATGGCTACACCTTC
>TRBD1|TRBV9|-|TRBJ2-1
CASSEQGQIYNEQFF
TGTGCCAGCAGCGAACAGGGACAGATCTACAATGAGCAGTTCTTC
>TRBD2|TRBV7-8|-|TRBJ2-7
CASSYTSGGSSSYEQYF
TGTGCCAGCAGTTATACTAGCGGGGGGTCTAGCTCCTACGAGCAGTACTTC
>-|TRBV11-2|-|TRBJ1-3
CASSLKGSGNTIYF
TGTGCCAGCAGCCTCAAGGGGTCTGGAAACACCATATATTTT
>TRBD1|TRBV19|-|TRBJ2-7
CASSNLDRGPEQYF
TGTGCCAGTAGTAATTTGGACAGGGGGCCCGAGCAGTACTTC
>-|TRBV28|-|TRBJ2-5
CASSLLLGPETQYF
TGTGCCAGCAGTTTACTGCTGGGGCCGGAGACCCAGTACTTC
>TRBD2|TRBV4-2|-|TRBJ2-7
CASSSQQRAGGPREQYF
TGTGCCAGCAGCTCTCAACAACGAGCGGGAGGGCCGAGGGAGCAGTACTTC
>-|TRBV7-9|-|TRBJ2-2
CASSLFGRGKTGELFF
TGTGCCAGCAGCTTATTTGGCAGGGGAAAAACCGGGGAGCTGTTTTTT
>-|TRBV6-1|-|TRBJ1-6
CASTRGVSYNSPLHF
TGTGCCAGCACCAGGGGTGTCTCCTATAATTCACCCCTCCACTTT
>-|TRBV28|-|TRBJ1-2
CASSLYRARGYTF
TGTGCCAGCAGCCTATACAGGGCTCGAGGCTACACCTTC
>-|TRBV7-9|-|TRBJ1-5
CASSLAGGPNQPQHF
TGTGCCAGCAGCTTAGCGGGGGGACCCAATCAGCCCCAGCATTTT
>-|TRBV7-3|-|TRBJ2-1
CASSLSRGEQFF
TGTGCCAGCAGCTTAAGTCGGGGAGAGCAGTTCTTC
>-|TRBV4-2|-|TRBJ1-2
CASSQDGRGGYTF
TGTGCCAGCAGCCAAGATGGTAGAGGTGGCTACACCTTC
>-|TRBV9|-|TRBJ1-1
CASSVGEGLNTEAFF
TGTGCCAGCAGCGTTGGAGAGGGCTTGAACACTGAAGCTTTCTTT